The 25 T cell receptor beta chains presented below share a single source sample, sequenced in a study of blood T cell repertoires in COVID-19. Here immunoSEQ multiplex PCR was the method, and the copy in TCRdb shows in-frame clones only, minus some. The profile covers some 180,000 clones, with about 88% appearing a single time and 2.5% taken by the ten largest. The sample was peripheral blood. These receptor sequences come from a woman aged 80 or older with COVID-19, enrolled during active disease.

The genes are TRBV2 and TRBJ1-6, with 7 positions matching TRBD1. This CDR3 region has 13 residues. J lost 6 bases, V lost 8 bases, and 4 bases had no gene match. Germline CDR1 is SNHLY and CDR2 is FYNNEI. CDR3 region: CASEAGGNSPLHF. In nucleotides, the CDR3 is TGTGCCAGCGAGGCAGGGGGTAATTCACCCCTCCACTTT.

The chain employs TRBV5-1 and TRBJ1-1; no definite D call. CDR3 length: 14 residues. Germline-derived CDR1 and CDR2 are SGHRS and YFSETQ. V was cut by 4 bases and J by 2 bases, with 12 bases left in between. This CDR3 is CASSPNALNTEAFF. CDR3 nucleotide sequence: TGCGCCAGCAGCCCAAACGCCCTAAACACTGAAGCTTTCTTT.

The gene calls are TRBV19 and TRBJ1-2; 7 bases align to TRBD1. The CDR3 extends over 15 amino acids. Germline V lookup: CDR1 LNHDA, CDR2 SQIVND (reference sequence). V gave up 0 bases and J gave up 3 bases; unmatched junction bases: 4. The CDR3 bases are TGTGCCAGTAGTATAGACCCGACAGGGTACTATGGCTACACCTTC. Translated: CASSIDPTGYYGYTF.

This clone was recorded once. V is TRBV6-2 or TRBV6-3 and J is TRBJ2-3; 11 bases line up with TRBD2. Germline CDR1 and CDR2: MNHEY and SVGEGT. The CDR3 spans 16 residues. After removal of 5 bases from V and 2 bases from J, the junction contained 6 bases not matched to a gene. The CDR3 bases are TGTGCCAGCAGTAAGGGACTAGCGGTATACACAGATACGCAGTATTTT. Amino acids: CASSKGLAVYTDTQYF.

V gene TRBV19 combines with J gene TRBJ2-2; TRBD2 matches at 9 bases. Germline CDR1 and CDR2: LNHDA and SQIVND (reference sequence). After removal of 2 bases from V and 6 bases from J, the junction contained 13 bases not matched to a gene. The CDR3 is 18 amino acids. CDR3 amino acids: CASSIRRGTSLTAGELFF. In nucleotides, the CDR3 is TGTGCCAGTAGTATACGCCGAGGGACTAGCCTAACCGCCGGGGAGCTGTTTTTT.

This chain uses TRBV28 with TRBJ1-1; maybe TRBD1 (6 bases). Germline values: CDR1 MDHEN, CDR2 SYDVKM. V shed 2 bases and J shed 6 bases, with 19 bases lying between them. The CDR3 is 16 amino acids. The CDR3 nucleotides are TGTGCCAGCAGTTTAAGGATCCAGGGGAAGTTTGCTGAAGCTTTCTTT. Translation gives CASSLRIQGKFAEAFF.

The V call is TRBV6-2 or TRBV6-3, the J call TRBJ1-2; D is perhaps TRBD1 (5 bases). The V end was cut by 0 bases, the J end by 7 bases, with 12 bases between. CDR1 and CDR2 from the germline V gene are MNHEY and SVGEGT. The CDR3 is 14 amino acids. The CDR3, as DNA: TGTGCCAGCAGTTACTCACAGGTTGGACGTGGCTACACCTTC. Its translation is CASSYSQVGRGYTF.

In the case of this clone: No DNA is shown, since the ends of the CDR3 on it are uncertain; the CDR3 is the one TCRdb lists. The J gene is TRBJ2-1, the V gene TRBV19; the table names TRBD2, a call not compared with the DNA. 15 amino acids form the CDR3, both terminal residues included. CDR1 LNHDA and CDR2 SQIVND come from the germline V gene (reference sequence). The CDR3 protein is CASTSAGDTYNEQFF.

The J gene is TRBJ1-1, the V gene TRBV9, with TRBD1 matching 7 bases. V was clipped by 6 bases and J by 2 bases; unmatched bases: 7. The CDR3 has 14 amino acids. CDR1 is SGDLS and CDR2 is YYNGEE in the germline V gene. This CDR3 is CASTLDRANTEAFF. Here the CDR3 DNA reads TGTGCCAGCACCTTAGACAGGGCTAACACTGAAGCTTTCTTT.

The table lists this clone with a count of one. The rearrangement links TRBV28 to TRBJ1-2, with TRBD1 identical over 8 bases. The CDR3 extends over 14 amino acids. CDR1 is MDHEN and CDR2 is SYDVKM in the germline V gene. Unmatched junction bases numbered 5, after V lost 0 bases and J lost 8 bases. DNA of the CDR3: TGTGCCAGCAGTTTATGGAGGACAGGGACGGGCTACACCTTC. Translating gives CASSLWRTGTGYTF.

This chain joins TRBV7-8 and TRBJ1-1, with 7 bases aligning to TRBD1. The CDR3 runs 16 residues. V trimming: 0 bases; J trimming: 7 bases; junction bases outside the gene matches: 11. The germline CDR1 and CDR2 sequences are SGHVS and FQNEAQ. CDR3 sequence: CASSLARAGGRVEAFF. The CDR3 DNA follows: TGTGCCAGCAGCTTAGCTCGAGCAGGGGGGCGGGTTGAAGCTTTCTTT.

The chain carries TRBV19 and TRBJ2-2; unclear D gene. V was cut by 3 bases and J by 6 bases, with 20 bases left in between. Per germline, CDR1 LNHDA and CDR2 SQIVND (reference sequence). The CDR3 runs to 17 residues. CDR3 loop: CASSIWSSDMVAGELFF. The CDR3 DNA reads as TGTGCCAGTAGTATCTGGTCGAGCGATATGGTCGCCGGGGAGCTGTTTTTT.

The chain employs TRBV9 and TRBJ1-1, with 8 bases matching TRBD1. The V segment lost 0 bases and the J segment 1 base; nucleotides outside the gene matches: 2. Germline V gives CDR1 SGDLS, CDR2 YYNGEE. This CDR3 comprises 15 residues. The CDR3 here is CASSVGTGRNTEAFF. The CDR3 nucleotides are TGTGCCAGCAGCGTAGGGACAGGGAGGAACACTGAAGCTTTCTTT.

The gene calls are TRBV19 and TRBJ1-4, with 9 bases matching TRBD1. V lost 6 bases to trimming and J lost 0 bases; unmatched junction nucleotides: 20. The germline V gene encodes CDR1 LNHDA and CDR2 SQIVND (reference sequence). The CDR3 covers 21 residues. The chain's CDR3 is CASRNKGPGQGYPATNEKLFF. DNA of the CDR3: TGTGCCAGTAGAAATAAAGGACCGGGACAGGGTTACCCGGCAACTAATGAAAAACTGTTTTTT.

The V gene is TRBV11-1, the J gene TRBJ2-2; possibly TRBD1 for D (5 bases). Trimming cost V 7 bases and J 0 bases, with 12 bases left between them. Germline V CDR1 and CDR2: SGHAT, FQDESV (reference sequence). CDR3 size: 15 residues. The CDR3 loop is CASKQGFANTGELFF. As DNA, the CDR3 is TGTGCCAGCAAGCAGGGCTTCGCGAACACCGGGGAGCTGTTTTTT.

The J gene is TRBJ2-1, the V gene TRBV28; 10 positions agree with TRBD2. V trimming: 4 bases; J trimming: 4 bases; junction bases outside the gene matches: 4. The CDR3 covers 15 residues. The germline CDR1 and CDR2 sequences are MDHEN and SYDVKM. Written as DNA, the CDR3 is TGTGCCAGCAGTTACATACTAGCGGGGTACAATGAGCAGTTCTTC. Its protein product is CASSYILAGYNEQFF.

The sample holds a few counts of this clone. The V gene is TRBV11-2, the J gene TRBJ2-3; no clear D gene. V gave up 4 bases and J gave up 1 base, with 12 bases separating them. This CDR3 region has 15 residues. Germline values: CDR1 SGHAT, CDR2 FQNNGV. The CDR3 loop is CASSSPARGTDTQYF. CDR3 nucleotide sequence: TGTGCCAGCAGCTCGCCAGCTCGGGGCACAGATACGCAGTATTTT.

As concerns this clone: One junction end does not reproduce the germline sequence, and a read error may be involved. The rearrangement uses TRBV15 and TRBJ2-2; maybe TRBD1 (5 bases). The germline CDR1 and CDR2 sequences are LNHNV and YYDKDF (reference sequence). The CDR3 totals 15 residues. The CDR3 region is CAASRSSGHTGELFF. The CDR3, as DNA: TGTGCCGCCAGCAGAAGTTCAGGGCACACCGGGGAGCTGTTTTTT. The entire variable domain, with the rest obtained from reference TRBV15 and TRBJ2-2, is as follows: DAMVIQNPRYQVTQFGKPVTLSCSQTLNHNVMYWYQQKSSQAPKLLFHYYDKDFNNEADTPDNFQSRRPNTSFCFLDIRSPGLGDTAMYLCAASRSSGHTGELFFGEGSRLTVL.

This clone appeared a few times. The CDR3: CSVRRQGREKLFF. The CDR3 nucleotides read TGCAGCGTTAGAAGGCAGGGCCGGGAAAAACTGTTTTTT. The V gene is TRBV29-1, the J gene TRBJ1-4, with D possibly being TRBD1 (5 bases). The CDR3 is made up of 13 amino acids. The V and J ends lost 5 bases and 8 bases respectively, with 15 bases between them. Germline assignment: CDR1 SQVTM and CDR2 ANQGSEA.

The chain has TRBV2 and TRBJ2-5; tentative D call: TRBD2 (6 bases). Per the germline V gene, CDR1 is SNHLY and CDR2 is FYNNEI. V was pared by 5 bases and J by 4 bases, with 17 bases between. CDR3 length: 15 amino acids. CDR3 in DNA: TGTGCCAGCAGTCGGGGGACGGCCTCTGGAGAGACCCAGTACTTC. Translated, it gives CASSRGTASGETQYF. The full variable domain, in which reference TRBV2 and TRBJ2-5 provide the parts outside the CDR3, is EPEVTQTPSHQVTQMGQEVILRCVPISNHLYFYWYRQILGQKVEFLVSFYNNEISEKSEIFDDQFSVERPDGSNFTLKIRSTKLEDSAMYFCASSRGTASGETQYFGPGTRLLVL.

The rearrangement joins TRBV29-1 to TRBJ2-1; 7 bases agree with TRBD2. Trimming at V came to 3 bases and at J to 5 bases, leaving 4 bases not matched to a gene. Germline assignment: CDR1 SQVTM and CDR2 ANQGSEA. CDR3 length equals 13 residues. The CDR3 DNA follows: TGCAGCGTTGACACTAGCGTCAACAATGAGCAGTTCTTC. Amino acids: CSVDTSVNNEQFF.

The CDR3 region has the DNA TGTGCCAGCAGTCCAGCGCCGGGACAGGGGATCTATGGCTACACCTTC. Its translation is CASSPAPGQGIYGYTF. The rearrangement joins TRBV27 to TRBJ1-2; the match to TRBD1 covers 10 bases. Per the germline V gene, CDR1 is MNHEY and CDR2 is SMNVEV (reference sequence). The length of the CDR3 is 16 residues. Unmatched junction bases numbered 10, after V lost 5 bases and J lost 4 bases.

This clone was seen a few times. This chain links TRBV5-4 with TRBJ1-1; TRBD1 is a possible D gene (5 bases). CDR1 is SGHNT, CDR2 YYREEE, per germline (reference sequence). The CDR3 is made up of 14 amino acids. V dropped 4 bases and J dropped 4 bases, with 14 bases sitting between them. The CDR3 spells CASSQGPWGTEAFF. CDR3 sequence (DNA): TGTGCCAGCAGCCAGGGCCCCTGGGGCACTGAAGCTTTCTTT. The full variable domain, rest sourced from reference TRBV5-4 and TRBJ1-1, is ETGVTQSPTHLIKTRGQQVTLRCSSQSGHNTVSWYQQALGQGPQFIFQYYREEENGRGNFPPRFSGLQFPNYSSELNVNALELDDSALYLCASSQGPWGTEAFFGQGTRLTVV.

This chain uses TRBV28 with TRBJ1-1, with 7 bases fitting TRBD1. CDR3 size: 13 residues. Germline-derived CDR1 and CDR2 are MDHEN and SYDVKM. Trimming took 11 bases from V and 1 from J; bases not matched to a gene: 7. The DNA of the CDR3 is TGTGCCGGTAACAGGGGCGGGAACACTGAAGCTTTCTTT. Encoded protein: CAGNRGGNTEAFF.

The chain employs TRBV6-1 and TRBJ2-7; no reliable D call. The CDR3 runs to 13 residues. Trimming removed 0 bases at V and 4 bases at J, with 7 bases between. Germline-derived CDR1 and CDR2 are MNHNS and SASEGT. The CDR3 reads CASSEAFNYEQYF. CDR3 coding DNA: TGTGCCAGCAGTGAAGCGTTTAATTACGAGCAGTACTTC.